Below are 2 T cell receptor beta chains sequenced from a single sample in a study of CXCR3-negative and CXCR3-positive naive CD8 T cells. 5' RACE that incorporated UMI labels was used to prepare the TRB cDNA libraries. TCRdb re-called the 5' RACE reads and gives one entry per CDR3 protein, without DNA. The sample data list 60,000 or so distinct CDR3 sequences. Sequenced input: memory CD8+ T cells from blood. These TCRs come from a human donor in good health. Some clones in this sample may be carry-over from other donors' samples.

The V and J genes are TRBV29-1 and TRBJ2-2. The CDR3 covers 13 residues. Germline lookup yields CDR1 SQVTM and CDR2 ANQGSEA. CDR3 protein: CSVVYSDTGELFF.

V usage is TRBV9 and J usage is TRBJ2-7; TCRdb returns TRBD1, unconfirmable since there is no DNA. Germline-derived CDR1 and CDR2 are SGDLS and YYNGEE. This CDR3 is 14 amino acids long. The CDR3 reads CASSVAPDGYEQYF.